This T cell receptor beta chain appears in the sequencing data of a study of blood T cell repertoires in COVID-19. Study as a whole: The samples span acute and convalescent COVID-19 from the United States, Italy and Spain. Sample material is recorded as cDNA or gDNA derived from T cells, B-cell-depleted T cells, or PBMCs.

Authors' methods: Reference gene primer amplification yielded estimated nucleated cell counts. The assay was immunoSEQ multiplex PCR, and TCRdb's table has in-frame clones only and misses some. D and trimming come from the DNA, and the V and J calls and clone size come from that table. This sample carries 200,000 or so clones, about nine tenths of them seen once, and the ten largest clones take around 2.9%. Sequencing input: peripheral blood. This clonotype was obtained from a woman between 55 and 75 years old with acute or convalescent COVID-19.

CDR3 nucleotide sequence: TGTGCCAGCAGCTGGGGACAGTTGTTCGGACCGGAGACCCAGTACTTC. As protein: CASSWGQLFGPETQYF. The rearrangement links TRBV3-1 (or the pseudogene TRBV3-2) to TRBJ2-5, with 7 bases lining up with TRBD1. The CDR3 spans 16 residues. The J segment lost 5 bases and the V segment lost 5 bases, leaving 14 bases of the junction unmatched. Germline CDR1 and CDR2: LGHDT and YNNKEL (reference sequence).